What follows are 8 T cell receptor beta chains derived from one specimen sequenced in a study of beta chain features in type 1 diabetes. Expressed TCRB transcripts were sequenced because the isolated RNA had all been reverse transcribed beforehand. TCRdb's copy holds only in-frame clones and misses some; the assay was immunoSEQ multiplex PCR. Counted here are 120,000 to 150,000 clones, 8.5% to 12% occurring once; the ten biggest clones make up approximately 1.3%. Sequencing was carried out using naive CD4+ T cells from blood. These receptors all come from a man aged 18 to 29 in good health.

The chain joins TRBV30 to TRBJ2-7; D perhaps matches TRBD2 (7 bases). V was trimmed by 3 bases and J by 2 bases, leaving 11 bases between them. The CDR3 sequence is 13 residues long. The germline V gene has CDR1 GTSNPN and CDR2 SVGIG (reference sequence). The CDR3 region is CAWRSGGPYEQYF. The CDR3, as DNA: TGTGCCTGGAGGTCGGGGGGCCCCTACGAGCAGTACTTC.

The chain joins TRBV30 to TRBJ1-2; 9 bases match TRBD1. Germline V gives CDR1 GTSNPN, CDR2 SVGIG (reference sequence). Germline trimming cut 0 bases from V and 3 bases from J; bases unmatched to any gene: 2. CDR3 length: 14 residues. Here the CDR3 DNA reads TGTGCCTGGAGTGTGGGGGACAGGGACTATGGCTACACCTTC. Its protein product is CAWSVGDRDYGYTF.

Concerning this clone: Just one base apart from a much larger clone, this may be a read error. Other DNA sequences in this sample translate to the same CDR3. V is TRBV7-2 and J is TRBJ2-5; possibly TRBD1 for D (5 bases). The CDR3 covers 15 residues. Trimming stripped 6 bases from V and 2 bases from J, with 16 bases between. CDR1 and CDR2 from the germline V gene are SGHTA and FQGNSA. The CDR3 DNA reads as TGTGCCAGCAGTTTTTTTCGACAGAGACAAGAGACCCAGTACTTC. Its translation is CASSFFRQRQETQYF. Full variable domain (remainder filled in from reference TRBV7-2 and TRBJ2-5): GAGVSQSPSNKVTEKGKDVELRCDPISGHTALYWYRQSLGQGLEFLIYFQGNSAPDKSGLPSDRFSAERTGGSVSTLTIQRTQQEDSAVYLCASSFFRQRQETQYFGPGTRLLVL.

This clone came up a few times. The gene calls are TRBV28 and TRBJ1-6; a weak D match, TRBD1 (5 bases). CDR1 and CDR2 (germline): MDHEN, SYDVKM. Deletions cut 5 bases from V and 6 bases from J, with 5 bases between. CDR3 length: 12 residues. CDR3 in DNA: TGTGCCAGCAGTGACAGTAATTCACCCCTCCACTTT. It is translated as CASSDSNSPLHF.

CDR3 protein: CASSLVEDGYTF. The DNA of the CDR3 is TGTGCCAGCAGCTTAGTAGAAGATGGCTACACCTTC. The chain links TRBV7-9 to TRBJ1-2; D is undetermined. In germline, CDR1 is SEHNR, CDR2 FQNEAQ (reference sequence). The CDR3 totals 12 residues. V was pared by 1 base and J by 6 bases, with 6 bases between. Supplemented by reference TRBV7-9 and TRBJ1-2, the full variable domain reads DTGVSQNPRHKITKRGQNVTFRCDPISEHNRLYWYRQTLGQGPEFLTYFQNEAQLEKSRLLSDRFSAERPKGSFSTLEIQRTEQGDSAMYLCASSLVEDGYTFGSGTRLTVV.

A few counts support this clone. V is TRBV6-1 and J is TRBJ2-6, with 8 positions matching TRBD1. In germline, CDR1 is MNHNS, CDR2 SASEGT. The J segment lost 2 bases and the V segment lost 4 bases, leaving 4 bases of the junction unmatched. The CDR3 has 16 residues. DNA for the CDR3: TGTGCCAGCAGTGCAGGACAGGGCGCTGGGGCCAACGTCCTGACTTTC. Residues: CASSAGQGAGANVLTF.

This clone showed up just a few times. The chain uses TRBV6-5 and TRBJ2-5; 14 positions match TRBD2. The CDR3 is made up of 15 amino acids. Germline V gene sequence: CDR1 MNHEY, CDR2 SVGAGI. J gave up 4 bases and V 4 bases, and 2 bases lay outside the gene matches. The CDR3 sequence is CASSSGTSGGETQYF. CDR3 sequence (DNA): TGTGCCAGCAGTTCGGGGACTAGCGGGGGAGAGACCCAGTACTTC.

This clone was seen a handful of times. The chain couples TRBV2 to TRBJ1-5; no clear D. The germline V gene encodes CDR1 SNHLY and CDR2 FYNNEI. The CDR3 length is 14 residues. V lost 4 bases to trimming and J lost 2 bases, with 9 bases between them. The CDR3 DNA sequence: TGTGCCAGCAGTGGAGGGCAGGGCAATCAGCCCCAGCATTTT. It translates to CASSGGQGNQPQHF.